Listed here is a single T cell receptor (beta chain). Its antigen is not known. At one end the junction does not follow the germline gene, possibly because of a read error. CDR1 and CDR2 (germline): MNHEY, SVGEGT. The CDR3 has 12 residues. Sequenced by immunoSEQ multiplex PCR; TCRdb stores in-frame clones only, minus some. The sample shows 120,000 to 150,000 clones, roughly 90% of them seen only once. This sample was included in a study of T cell responses to AZD1222 COVID-19 vaccine. Study-wide findings and caveats: Compared with day 0, the breadth and depth of the Spike-specific TCR repertoire rose significantly after two doses of AZD1222. Among the donors, most were white British and more were female, and clonal diversity was possibly underestimated. Spike-wide vaccine-associated CD4 TCRs dominated at 160-218 and 743-854.

The chain recombines TRBV6-2 or TRBV6-3 with TRBJ2-1; 10 bases line up with TRBD1. The TCR originated in an adult in good health. The sequenced sample was peripheral blood, obtained on day 0 of AZD1222 vaccination. In DNA form, the CDR3 reads TGTGCCAGCAGTTACAATGACAGGGGGCGTCTCTTC. It yields the protein CASSYNDRGRLF.